This TCR beta chain was obtained from a study of T-cell memory formation after mild COVID-19. Findings and limits, study-wide: Pre-infection memory showed some responding clones, and this suggested that cross-reactive memory joined. Contracting CD8+ clones were enriched in EMRA, CD4+ mainly in CM and EM.

TCR alpha and TCR beta cDNA libraries carrying sample barcodes and UMIs came from 5'RACE with constant-segment primers. In TCRdb, the 5' RACE reads were re-called with MiXCR into one record per CDR3 protein. The table lists about 110,000 distinct CDR3 sequences, 22% of them singletons. This clonotype was counted only a few times. Antigen unknown. The sequenced sample was PBMCs or a T cell subset sorted from them (not recorded which). The sequence was obtained from a man younger than 35 who had mild COVID-19 (a few samples of this study predate the infection). Cell type and time point are not known.

The CDR3 here is CASSQGGWNTEAFF. The DNA of the CDR3 is TGTGCCAGCAGCCAAGGTGGGTGGAACACTGAAGCTTTCTTT. V usage is TRBV3-1 and J usage is TRBJ1-1, with no clear D. Deletions cut 1 base from V and 1 base from J, with 7 bases between. The germline V gene encodes CDR1 LGHDT and CDR2 YNNKEL (reference sequence). The CDR3 is 14 amino acids.